A single sample gave rise to the 17 T cell receptor beta chains below, sequenced in a study of T cell repertoires in ileal Crohn's disease. Sequencing was performed with immunoSEQ multiplex PCR; in TCRdb, only in-frame clones are kept and a portion is missing. The sample holds about 10,000 clones, around 75% seen once. Time point here: neoterminal ileum biopsy at postoperative endoscopy, about 6 months after surgery. Sequenced input: ileal tissue. Every receptor here comes from an adult with Crohn's disease.

The chain combines TRBV30 with TRBJ1-1; D call uncertain. Per germline, CDR1 GTSNPN and CDR2 SVGIG (reference sequence). Trimming removed 5 bases from V and 11 bases from J, with 18 bases in between. This CDR3 has 12 residues. The CDR3 DNA is TGTGCCTGGGCCCTTGGAGGGAACGTTGCTTTCTTT. Its protein product is CAWALGGNVAFF. Supplemented by reference TRBV30 and TRBJ1-1, the full variable domain reads SQTIHQWPATLVQPVGSPLSLECTVEGTSNPNLYWYRQAAGRGLQLLFYSVGIGQISSEVPQNLSASRPQDRQFILSSKKLLLSDSGFYLCAWALGGNVAFFGQGTRLTVV.

This chain connects TRBV11-2 to TRBJ1-1, with TRBD1 matching over 7 bases. Germline V CDR1 and CDR2: SGHAT, FQNNGV. CDR3 size: 12 residues. V dropped 6 bases and J dropped 7; count of bases not matched to a gene: 5. The CDR3 spells CASRRQGGEAFF. As DNA, the CDR3 is TGTGCCAGCAGAAGACAGGGAGGTGAAGCTTTCTTT.

This clone was recorded a few times. This sequence joins TRBV19 and TRBJ2-2; D possibly corresponds to TRBD1 (6 bases). CDR3 length: 13 residues. CDR1 is LNHDA, CDR2 SQIVND, per germline (reference sequence). V was trimmed by 4 bases and J by 6 bases, leaving 9 bases between them. The CDR3 here is CASSKAGAGELFF. CDR3 DNA sequence: TGTGCCAGTAGTAAGGCAGGGGCCGGGGAGCTGTTTTTT.

The V and J genes are TRBV18 and TRBJ2-1; the D gene is possibly TRBD2 (6 bases). Germline CDR1 KGHSH, CDR2 LQKENI. Trimming left V 0 bases short and J 8 bases short, with 8 bases between. The CDR3 is 13 residues long. CDR3: CASSPPGGDEQFF. Written as DNA, the CDR3 is TGTGCCAGCTCACCACCGGGCGGGGATGAGCAGTTCTTC.

The rearrangement joins TRBV4-2 to TRBJ1-6; perhaps TRBD1 as D (6 bases). CDR3 length equals 17 residues. Trimming left V 0 bases short and J 7 bases short, with 16 bases between. CDR1 is LGHNA and CDR2 is YNFKEQ in the germline V gene. The DNA of the CDR3 is TGTGCCAGCAGCCAAGAAAGGGACGGCCAGGGGAATTCACCCCTCCACTTT. Residues: CASSQERDGQGNSPLHF.

CDR3: CASSLVAGGTLSYNEQFF. The CDR3, as DNA: TGCGCCAGCAGCTTGGTAGCGGGGGGGACCCTTTCCTACAATGAGCAGTTCTTC. The chain employs TRBV5-1 and TRBJ2-1; 11 nucleotides agree with TRBD2. CDR1 and CDR2 from the germline V gene are SGHRS and YFSETQ. Germline trimming cut 0 bases from V and 1 base from J; bases unmatched to any gene: 6. The CDR3 totals 18 residues. Drawing the rest from reference TRBV5-1 and TRBJ2-1, the complete variable domain is KAGVTQTPRYLIKTRGQQVTLSCSPISGHRSVSWYQQTPGQGLQFLFEYFSETQRNKGNFPGRFSGRQFSNSRSEMNVSTLELGDSALYLCASSLVAGGTLSYNEQFFGPGTRLTVL.

This clone was seen only a few times. The V call is TRBV6-1, the J call TRBJ1-4; D may be TRBD1 (5 bases). The CDR3 consists of 13 residues. The ends were cut back, 8 bases at V and 7 bases at J, with 14 bases in the middle. Germline V gives CDR1 MNHNS, CDR2 SASEGT. CDR3 protein: CASLGGRGEKLFF. DNA for the CDR3: TGTGCCAGCCTCGGGGGTAGGGGTGAAAAACTGTTTTTT.

The chain has TRBV7-2 and TRBJ1-2; 8 positions agree with TRBD1. With 0 bases clipped from V and 5 bases from J, the junction kept 11 bases outside the gene matches. Germline CDR1 SGHTA, CDR2 FQGNSA. This CDR3 spans 17 amino acids. The CDR3 protein is CASSLAPGQDDGYGYTF. In nucleotides, the CDR3 is TGTGCCAGCAGCTTAGCGCCGGGACAGGACGACGGGTATGGCTACACCTTC.

This chain connects TRBV7-2 to TRBJ1-1; no reliable D call. The CDR3 runs to 13 residues. Germline assignment: CDR1 SGHTA and CDR2 FQGNSA. V lost 1 base to trimming and J lost 8 bases, with 11 bases between them. The CDR3 nucleotides read TGTGCCAGCAGCTTAGTCGAGAGCGCCGAAGCTTTCTTT. Protein: CASSLVESAEAFF.

The gene calls are TRBV4-1 and TRBJ1-1, with D possibly TRBD1 on 5 matching bases. Germline V gives CDR1 MGHRA, CDR2 YSYEKL. V dropped 0 bases and J dropped 1 base, with 9 bases sitting between them. There are 15 residues in the CDR3. Here the CDR3 DNA reads TGCGCCAGCAGCCAAGAGGGGCGCCGGAACACTGAAGCTTTCTTT. It specifies CASSQEGRRNTEAFF.

A single count supports this clone. The chain recombines TRBV11-2 with TRBJ2-5, with 9 bases matching TRBD2. Germline V gene lookup returns CDR1 SGHAT and CDR2 FQNNGV. This CDR3 spans 14 amino acids. Germline trimming cut 7 bases from V and 5 bases from J; bases unmatched to any gene: 8. CDR3 DNA: TGTGCCAGCACCGTAGCGGGGGACGGGGAGACCCAGTACTTC. Amino acids: CASTVAGDGETQYF.

The V call is TRBV27, the J call TRBJ1-4, with TRBD1 matching 7 bases. The CDR3 has 16 amino acids. Germline V CDR1 and CDR2: MNHEY, SMNVEV (reference sequence). V lost 5 bases, J lost 2 bases, and 8 bases stayed unmatched. The CDR3 DNA is TGTGCCAGCAGTCCAGGGACAGTCCGGACTAATGAAAAACTGTTTTTT. Its protein product is CASSPGTVRTNEKLFF.

The chain has TRBV30 and TRBJ1-6; the D is unclear. The germline V gene has CDR1 GTSNPN and CDR2 SVGIG (reference sequence). The CDR3 runs 14 residues. Trimming stripped 7 bases from V and 0 bases from J, with 10 bases between. This CDR3 is CASRTSSYNSPLHF. The CDR3 DNA reads TGTGCCTCACGCACGAGCTCCTATAATTCACCCCTCCACTTT.

This sequence joins TRBV4-3 and TRBJ1-1, with a tentative D call TRBD1 (5 bases). V was cut by 2 bases and J by 3 bases, with 19 bases left in between. Germline CDR1 and CDR2: LGHNA and YSLEER. This CDR3 is 17 amino acids long. The CDR3 loop reads CASSQLAQARKDTEAFF. The CDR3 DNA is TGCGCCAGCAGCCAACTTGCACAGGCCCGGAAGGACACTGAAGCTTTCTTT.

V and J are TRBV7-2 and TRBJ2-7, with no clear D. Germline V gives CDR1 SGHTA, CDR2 FQGNSA. V was clipped by 3 bases and J by 3 bases, with 6 bases between them. The CDR3 contains 12 residues. CDR3 sequence reads: CASSLSLYEQYF. CDR3 sequence (DNA): TGTGCCAGCAGCTTGTCCCTCTACGAGCAGTACTTC.

The CDR3 coding sequence is TGTGCCAGCAGCCGCGAATGGACAGGGGGATTATACTATGGCTACACCTTC. This sequence encodes CASSREWTGGLYYGYTF. The V gene is TRBV5-5, the J gene TRBJ1-2; TRBD1 aligns across 10 bases. The CDR3 has 17 residues. Germline V gene sequence: CDR1 SGHKS, CDR2 YYEKEE (reference sequence). V lost 4 bases to trimming and J lost 3 bases; unmatched junction nucleotides: 12.

The CDR3 here is CASSADRNQPQHF. DNA for the CDR3: TGTGCCAGCAGCGCGGACAGGAATCAGCCCCAGCATTTT. The rearrangement uses TRBV7-2 and TRBJ1-5; 7 positions agree with TRBD1. Unmatched junction bases numbered 2, after V lost 5 bases and J lost 4 bases. Germline CDR1 reads SGHTA; CDR2 reads FQGNSA. CDR3 length: 13 amino acids.